The 10 T cell receptor beta chains in this list originate from one sample, sequenced in a study of T-cell memory formation after mild COVID-19. One entry per CDR3 protein, called by TCRdb with MiXCR from the 5' RACE reads. The sample has some 600,000 distinct CDR3 sequences; about 18% are singletons. Sequencing used PBMCs or a T cell subset sorted from them (not recorded which). These receptors were collected from an adult woman who had mild COVID-19 (a few samples of this study predate the infection). Cell type and time point are not known.

This clonotype appeared a few times. The chain carries TRBV5-1 and TRBJ2-3; TRBD1 matches at 8 bases. The germline CDR1 and CDR2 sequences are SGHRS and YFSETQ. The CDR3 totals 13 residues. V shed 4 bases, J shed 4 bases, and the junction held 2 bases outside the gene matches. Here the CDR3 reads CASSTGQADTQYF. CDR3 nucleotide sequence: TGCGCCAGCAGCACGGGACAGGCAGATACGCAGTATTTT.

This chain uses TRBV29-1 with TRBJ2-3, with D possibly matching TRBD1 (5 bases). Germline V gene data show CDR1 as SQVTM and CDR2 as ANQGSEA. Trimming stripped 6 bases from V and 2 bases from J, with 21 bases between. There are 16 residues in the CDR3. The DNA of the CDR3 is TGCAGCGTCAAAACATTAGGGGCGTCCCACACAGATACGCAGTATTTT. Residues: CSVKTLGASHTDTQYF.

This clonotype was counted between two and nine times. The chain joins TRBV20-1 to TRBJ2-3, with TRBD2 identical over 10 bases. This CDR3 has 17 amino acids. Looked up from germline, CDR1 is DFQATT and CDR2 is SNEGSKA (reference sequence). V was clipped by 0 bases and J by 4 bases; unmatched bases: 10. Here the CDR3 reads CSARDLLAGETADTQYF. The CDR3 bases are TGCAGTGCTAGAGATCTCCTAGCGGGAGAAACCGCAGATACGCAGTATTTT.

This chain links TRBV7-8 with TRBJ1-1, with D uncertain. Germline CDR1 and CDR2: SGHVS and FQNEAQ. The V and J ends lost 0 bases and 10 bases respectively, with 12 bases between them. The CDR3 is 13 amino acids. The CDR3 protein is CASSLAKRLGAFF. The CDR3 nucleotides are TGTGCCAGCAGCTTAGCAAAGAGACTGGGAGCTTTCTTT.

This clonotype turned up a few times. J is TRBJ2-3 and V is TRBV3-1; D may be TRBD2 (6 bases). This CDR3 has 15 residues. Trimming removed 1 base from V and 3 bases from J, with 11 bases in between. Germline V gene sequence: CDR1 LGHDT, CDR2 YNNKEL (reference sequence). CDR3: CASSQVGRITDTQYF. CDR3 bases: TGTGCCAGCAGCCAAGTAGGGAGGATAACAGATACGCAGTATTTT.

The CDR3 nucleotides are TGTGCCACCAGTGATGGGGACAGGACAGAGCAGTTCTTC. Translation gives CATSDGDRTEQFF. V is TRBV24-1 and J is TRBJ2-1; 8 bases line up with TRBD1. Per the germline V gene, CDR1 is KGHDR and CDR2 is SFDVKD. V trimming: 3 bases; J trimming: 10 bases; junction bases outside the gene matches: 4. The CDR3 has 13 amino acids.

Only a few counts were recorded for this clonotype. The chain combines TRBV7-2 with TRBJ2-3; D remains unclear. Looked up from germline, CDR1 is SGHTA and CDR2 is FQGNSA. The V and J ends lost 6 bases and 2 bases respectively, with 12 bases between them. The CDR3 runs 14 residues. CDR3 bases: TGTGCCAGCAGTCCACCTCCCTACACAGATACGCAGTATTTT. It encodes CASSPPPYTDTQYF.

There are a few counts of this clonotype. The J gene is TRBJ1-1, the V gene TRBV9; perhaps TRBD1 as D (5 bases). V lost 0 bases, J lost 4 bases, and 7 bases lay in between. This CDR3 has 13 amino acids. Germline V CDR1 and CDR2: SGDLS, YYNGEE. DNA for the CDR3: TGTGCCAGCAGCGTAGTCCAGGGCACTGAAGCTTTCTTT. As protein: CASSVVQGTEAFF.

The V call is TRBV9, the J call TRBJ2-2; D gene unclear. This CDR3 has 12 residues. The germline V gene encodes CDR1 SGDLS and CDR2 YYNGEE. Trimming took 4 bases from V and 13 from J, leaving 14 bases between them. As DNA, the CDR3 is TGTGCCAGCAGCCCCACGGCCAGGAGGCTGTTTTTT. Translation gives CASSPTARRLFF.

This clonotype was recorded a few times. The chain links TRBV30 to TRBJ2-1; D is undetermined. V lost 7 bases and J 4 bases, leaving 8 bases between the germline ends. CDR1 and CDR2 (germline): GTSNPN, SVGIG (reference sequence). There are 11 residues in the CDR3. The CDR3 loop is CALTAYNEQFF. The CDR3 coding sequence is TGTGCCTTAACAGCTTACAATGAGCAGTTCTTC.